This record covers a single TCR beta chain. Its antigen remains unidentified. With the Oncomine TCR Beta short-read assay, DNA from cultured CD4+ T cells was sequenced. Cultures of CD4+ T cells served as the source for extracting genomic DNA. TCRdb re-derived calls from the PCR reads in MiXCR, one entry per CDR3 protein. The sample has about 20,000 distinct CDR3 sequences, less than 35% seen once. The data stem from a study of vaccination and CD4 T cells after COVID-19. The CDR3 contains 16 residues. CDR1 is SGHRS, CDR2 YFSETQ, per germline. Germline trimming cut 1 base from V and 4 bases from J; bases unmatched to any gene: 2. As for treatment: roughly 10-day PBMC culture with coronavirus spike peptide pools or control peptides (ViraFEST assay).

The rearrangement uses TRBV5-1 and TRBJ2-1; 13 positions agree with TRBD2. The receptor comes from a human donor with COVID-19. The sequenced material came from cultured CD4+ T cells from blood. The CDR3 loop reads CASSLRLAGGYNEQFF. The DNA of the CDR3 is TGCGCCAGCAGCTTGAGACTAGCGGGGGGTTACAATGAGCAGTTCTTC.